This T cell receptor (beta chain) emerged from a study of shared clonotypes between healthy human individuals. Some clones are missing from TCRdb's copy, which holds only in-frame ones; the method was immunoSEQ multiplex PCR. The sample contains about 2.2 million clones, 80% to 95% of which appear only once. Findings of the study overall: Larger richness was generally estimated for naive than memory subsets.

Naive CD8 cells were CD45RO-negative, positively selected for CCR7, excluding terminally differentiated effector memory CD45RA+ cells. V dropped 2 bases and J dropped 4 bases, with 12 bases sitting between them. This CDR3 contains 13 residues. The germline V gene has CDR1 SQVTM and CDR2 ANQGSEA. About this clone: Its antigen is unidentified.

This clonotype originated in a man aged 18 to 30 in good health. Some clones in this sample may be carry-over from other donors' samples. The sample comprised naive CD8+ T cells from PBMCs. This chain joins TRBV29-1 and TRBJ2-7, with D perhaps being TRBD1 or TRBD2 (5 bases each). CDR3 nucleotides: TGCAGCGTTGAAATGGGGGTCCCGTACGAGCAGTACTTC. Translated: CSVEMGVPYEQYF.